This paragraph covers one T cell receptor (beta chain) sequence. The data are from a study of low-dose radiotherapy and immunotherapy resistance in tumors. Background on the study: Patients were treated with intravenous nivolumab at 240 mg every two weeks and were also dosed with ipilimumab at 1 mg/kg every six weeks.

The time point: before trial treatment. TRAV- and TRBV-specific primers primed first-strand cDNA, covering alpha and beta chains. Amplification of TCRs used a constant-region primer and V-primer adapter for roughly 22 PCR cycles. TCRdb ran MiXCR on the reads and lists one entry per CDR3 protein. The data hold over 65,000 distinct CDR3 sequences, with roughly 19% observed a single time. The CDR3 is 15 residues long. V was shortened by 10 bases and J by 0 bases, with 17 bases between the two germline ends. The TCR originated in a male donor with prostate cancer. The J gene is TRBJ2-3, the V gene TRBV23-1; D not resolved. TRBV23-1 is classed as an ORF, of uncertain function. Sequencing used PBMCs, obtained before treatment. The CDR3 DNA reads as TGCGCCAACAGCCCTGGACCTCTTAGCACAGATACGCAGTATTTT. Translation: CANSPGPLSTDTQYF.